The 27 T cell receptor beta chains below come from one sample, sequenced in a study of T cells in women clearing cervical HPV infection. The repertoire was sequenced with immunoSEQ multiplex PCR; TCRdb's copy has only in-frame clones and lacks some. The listing contains about 24,000 clones. Specimen: blood buffy coat. The source of these receptors is a woman between 18 and 75 years old with a cervical HPV16 infection that either progressed to CIN3+ or cleared (not recorded which).

For this clone: A junction end diverges from the germline sequence, so it may reflect a read error. The read gets to within 3 residues of the CDR3 end, and the germline J gene fills in the rest. The chain carries TRBV7-9 and TRBJ2-3; D not certain. The CDR3 runs to 11 residues. Germline V gene lookup returns CDR1 SEHNR and CDR2 FQNEAQ (reference sequence). The part of the CDR3 DNA that was read is TGTTCCAGCATCATCACAGATGCG. Amino acids: CSSIITDA. In full, the CDR3 reads CSSIITDAQYF.

As regards this clone: The CDR3 end falls 3 residues outside the read, so it is completed with the germline J gene. This chain uses TRBV13 with TRBJ2-1, with 7 bases fitting TRBD1. Germline V gene data show CDR1 as PRHDT and CDR2 as FYEKMQ (reference sequence). V was pared by 6 bases and J by 5 bases, with 4 bases of the junction left unmatched. This CDR3 has 13 amino acids. The part of the CDR3 DNA that was read is TGTGCCAGCAGGCCCGGGACAGACAATGAG. It encodes CASRPGTDNE. The CDR3, in full, reads CASRPGTDNEQFF.

On this clone: From the germline J gene comes the end of the CDR3, since the read stops 3 residues before it. The chain is built from TRBV5-1 and TRBJ2-2, with D perhaps matching TRBD1 (5 bases). CDR1 is SGHRS and CDR2 is YFSETQ in the germline V gene. This CDR3 comprises 18 residues. The CDR3 sequence is CASSLGGSTTATNEKLFF. The part of the CDR3 DNA that was read is TGCGCCAGCAGCTTGGGGGGCTCCACGACTGCAACTAATGAAAAG.

Note on this clone: From the germline J gene comes the end of the CDR3, since the read stops 3 residues before it. The chain joins TRBV19 to TRBJ1-1; 7 nucleotides match TRBD1. The germline gives CDR1 LNHDA, CDR2 SQIVND (reference sequence). This CDR3 spans 15 amino acids. The J segment lost 4 bases and the V segment lost 5 bases, leaving 10 bases of the junction unmatched. CDR3 sequence reads: CASSPYQGGGTEAFF. The CDR3 bases that were read are TGTGCCAGTAGTCCCTACCAGGGGGGAGGCACTGAA.

In terms of frequency, this clone is medium-sized. The DNA ends 3 residues before the CDR3 does, and the rest of the CDR3 is filled in from the germline J gene. V gene TRBV28 combines with J gene TRBJ2-7; 9 bases align to TRBD1. The J segment lost 4 bases and the V segment lost 5 bases, leaving 3 bases of the junction unmatched. The CDR3 sequence is 13 residues long. Germline V CDR1 and CDR2: MDHEN, SYDVKM. The CDR3 loop is CASSIGTGYEQYF. CDR3 DNA, as far as it was read: TGTGCCAGCAGTATTGGGACAGGGTACGAG. Full variable domain (outside the CDR3, taken from reference TRBV28 and TRBJ2-7): DVKVTQSSRYLVKRTGEKVFLECVQDMDHENMFWYRQDPGLGLRLIYFSYDVKMKEKGDIPEGYSVSREKKERFSLILESASTNQTSMYLCASSIGTGYEQYFGPGTRLTVT.

In the case of this clone: The read is 3 residues too short to cover the CDR3 end, so that end is filled in from the germline J gene. The V call is TRBV10-1, the J call TRBJ1-1; TRBD1 is a possible D gene (6 bases). CDR3 length: 15 amino acids. V gave up 3 bases and J gave up 6 bases, with 17 bases separating them. Germline V lookup: CDR1 WNHNN, CDR2 SYGVQD (reference sequence). The CDR3 here is CASSDRGGFFSEAFF. CDR3 bases read: TGCGCCAGCAGTGACAGGGGCGGGTTCTTCTCTGAA.

With regard to this clone: The sequenced fragment ends 3 residues before the CDR3 boundary, so the rest is inferred from the germline J gene. This sequence joins TRBV18 and TRBJ2-1, with 7 bases aligning to TRBD2. This CDR3 spans 16 amino acids. The V gene's germline CDR1 is KGHSH and CDR2 LQKENI. J lost 4 bases, V lost 1 base, and 7 bases had no gene match. Incomplete CDR3 DNA: TGTGCCAGCTCACCACGTGCGGGAGACACTTACAATGAG. Its translation is CASSPRAGDTYNE. The complete CDR3 sequence is CASSPRAGDTYNEQFF.

In the case of this clone: Coverage ceases 3 residues before the CDR3 finishes, and the germline J gene fills in the end. The J gene is TRBJ1-2, the V gene TRBV7-3, with 9 positions matching TRBD1. Germline CDR1 and CDR2: SGHTA and FQGTGA. This CDR3 contains 14 residues. The J segment lost 7 bases and the V segment lost 2 bases, leaving 5 bases of the junction unmatched. The sequenced CDR3 bases are TGTGCCAGCAGCTTACAACAGGGGGCGAGTGGC. This gives the protein CASSLQQGASG. The CDR3 reads in full as CASSLQQGASGYTF.

Worth noting for this clone: The observed sequence ends 3 residues before the CDR3 terminus, with the missing tail filled in from the germline J gene. The chain employs TRBV5-1 and TRBJ1-2; 9 bases align to TRBD1. Trimming took 3 bases from V and 7 from J; bases not matched to a gene: 7. This CDR3 is built from 14 residues. The germline gives CDR1 SGHRS, CDR2 YFSETQ. The CDR3 region is CASSSGQGHGGYTF. CDR3 bases read: TGCGCCAGCAGCTCAGGACAGGGGCATGGTGGC.

The sequenced part of the CDR3 DNA is TGCGCCAGCAGCCCTCCAGGGCCTAATTCACCC. Protein sequence: CASSPPGPNSP. The entire CDR3 is CASSPPGPNSPLHF. This chain connects TRBV5-1 to TRBJ1-6; D may be TRBD1 (5 bases). The read ends 3 residues shy of where the CDR3 ends; the end is completed using the germline J gene. V was cut by 4 bases and J by 6 bases, with 11 bases left in between. Germline assignment: CDR1 SGHRS and CDR2 YFSETQ. The CDR3 totals 14 residues.

For this clone: The read stops 3 residues short of the end of the CDR3; the missing end is completed from the germline J gene. V gene TRBV14 combines with J gene TRBJ2-7; 10 nucleotides agree with TRBD1. The CDR3 is made up of 13 amino acids. Germline V gene lookup returns CDR1 SGHDN and CDR2 FVKESK. The V segment lost 8 bases and the J segment 3 bases; nucleotides outside the gene matches: 4. The DNA read from the CDR3 is TGTGCCAGCGGGGGACAGGGGAACTACGAG. It translates to CASGGQGNYE. The complete CDR3 reads CASGGQGNYEQYF.

Turning to this clone: Read sequence stops 3 residues before the CDR3 end, and the germline J gene provides the missing end. V usage is TRBV10-3 and J usage is TRBJ1-4, with D unclear. Germline V gene data show CDR1 as ENHRY and CDR2 as SYGVKD. The CDR3 contains 13 residues. Trimming removed 8 bases at V and 4 bases at J, with 11 bases between. The CDR3 here is CAIGRRLNEKLFF. CDR3 bases read: TGTGCCATCGGGCGCAGGCTTAATGAAAAA.

To note about this clone: With the read ending 3 residues before the CDR3 end, the germline J gene is used to fill in that end. The J gene is TRBJ1-1, the V gene TRBV18, with D possibly TRBD1 on 6 matching bases. The germline gives CDR1 KGHSH, CDR2 LQKENI. This CDR3 spans 16 amino acids. The sequenced part of the CDR3 DNA is TGTGCCAGCTCACTTACCAACAGGGCCGGCAAAAACATT. Translated, it gives CASSLTNRAGKNI. The full CDR3 reads CASSLTNRAGKNIAFF.

As to this clone: From the germline J gene comes the end of the CDR3, since the read stops 3 residues before it. The chain couples TRBV19 to TRBJ2-5; D uncertain. The germline gives CDR1 LNHDA, CDR2 SQIVND (reference sequence). CDR3 length equals 14 residues. The germline V and J ends were trimmed by 5 bases and 0 bases, with 10 bases remaining between them. CDR3 amino acids: CASSPVADQETQYF. Partial CDR3 DNA: TGTGCCAGTAGTCCGGTGGCGGACCAAGAGACC.

Notes on this clone: The read ends 3 residues shy of where the CDR3 ends; the end is completed using the germline J gene. J is TRBJ2-7 and V is TRBV29-1; 7 nucleotides align to TRBD1. CDR1 SQVTM and CDR2 ANQGSEA come from the germline V gene. V dropped 6 bases and J dropped 4; count of bases not matched to a gene: 9. CDR3 length: 13 residues. CDR3 sequence: CSVPTGFGYEQYF. The CDR3 DNA, read in part, is TGCAGCGTACCGACAGGGTTCGGGTACGAG.

The CDR3 spells CASSSGPGDQPQYF. The covered CDR3 bases are TGTGCCAGCAGCTCAGGGCCCGGTGATCAGCCG. The chain links TRBV7-9 to TRBJ2-3, with a tentative D call TRBD1 (5 bases). The read comes to an end 3 residues before the CDR3 does, leaving the germline J gene to fill in the end. Germline values: CDR1 SEHNR, CDR2 FQNEAQ (reference sequence). This CDR3 region has 14 residues.

Details on this clone: The missing CDR3 end, 3 residues past where the read stops, is filled in from the germline J gene. The rearrangement links TRBV13 to TRBJ2-1; maybe TRBD1 (5 bases). The CDR3 runs 14 residues. V lost 4 bases to trimming and J lost 4 bases, with 11 bases between them. Germline CDR1 and CDR2: PRHDT and FYEKMQ (reference sequence). CDR3 protein: CASSSRTLYNEQFF. Partial CDR3 DNA: TGTGCCAGCAGCTCTCGGACACTATACAATGAG.

As for this clone: The read ends 3 residues shy of where the CDR3 ends; the end is completed using the germline J gene. The rearrangement links TRBV4-2 to TRBJ2-3, with 9 positions matching TRBD2. From germline, CDR1 is LGHNA and CDR2 YNFKEQ. Losses at the gene ends were 4 bases for V and 5 bases for J; bases not matched to a gene: 13. CDR3 length equals 17 residues. CDR3 DNA (partial): TGTGCCAGCAGCCGAACTCTCCTGGCGGGGGGGTTAGATACG. It yields the protein CASSRTLLAGGLDT. The whole CDR3 protein is CASSRTLLAGGLDTQYF.

Of note for this clone: The read terminates 3 residues before the CDR3 end, so the remaining end is supplied by the germline J gene. V is TRBV19 and J is TRBJ2-2, with a possible D match to TRBD1 (6 bases). V lost 5 bases and J 0 bases, leaving 10 bases between the germline ends. The CDR3 runs 15 residues. Germline CDR1 and CDR2: LNHDA and SQIVND (reference sequence). The CDR3 DNA, read in part, is TGTGCCAGTAGTGGGGACACCACGAACACCGGGGAG. As protein: CASSGDTTNTGE. The complete CDR3 reads CASSGDTTNTGELFF.

About this clone: One junction end does not reproduce the germline sequence, and a read error may be involved. The read is 3 residues too short to cover the CDR3 end, so that end is filled in from the germline J gene. Other DNA sequences of this sample code for an identical CDR3. V is TRBV14 and J is TRBJ1-2, with a possible D match to TRBD1 (6 bases). The CDR3 has 14 residues. CDR1 and CDR2 (germline): SGHDN, FVKESK. CDR3 protein: CASSGRGAAYGYTF. The CDR3 DNA, read in part, is TGTGCCAGCAGCGGACGGGGGGCGGCCTATGGA.

As concerns this clone: The CDR3 is cut off 3 residues early in the read; its end comes from the germline J gene. This chain joins TRBV5-1 and TRBJ2-5, with TRBD2 matching over 14 bases. The V and J ends lost 0 bases and 4 bases, in that order; junction bases with no gene match: 2. Germline CDR1 reads SGHRS; CDR2 reads YFSETQ. The CDR3 contains 16 residues. CDR3 sequence: CASSLEGTSGGETQYF. The CDR3 DNA, read in part, is TGCGCCAGCAGCTTGGAGGGGACTAGCGGGGGAGAGACC.

About this clone itself: The read halts 3 residues ahead of the CDR3 end, with the missing end drawn from the germline J gene. The gene calls are TRBV7-8 and TRBJ2-3; possibly TRBD1 for D (6 bases). In germline, CDR1 is SGHVS, CDR2 FQNEAQ. The CDR3 is 16 amino acids. The sequenced part of the CDR3 DNA is TGTGCCAGCAGCTTAGAACGACAGGATAGCAATCAGCCG. This translates into CASSLERQDSNQP. The full CDR3 sequence reads CASSLERQDSNQPQYF. Looking up the rest from reference TRBV7-8 and TRBJ2-3 gives the full variable domain: GAGVSQSPRYKVAKRGQDVALRCDPISGHVSLFWYQQALGQGPEFLTYFQNEAQLDKSGLPSDRFFAERPEGSVSTLKIQRTQQEDSAVYLCASSLERQDSNQPQYFGPGTRLTVL.

This CDR3 is CASRDRAFTGELFF. The CDR3 DNA, read in part, is TGTGCCAGTAGAGACAGGGCGTTCACCGGGGAG. V is TRBV19 and J is TRBJ2-2, with 7 bases lining up with TRBD1. The missing CDR3 end, 3 residues past where the read stops, is filled in from the germline J gene. The CDR3 totals 14 residues. The germline V gene has CDR1 LNHDA and CDR2 SQIVND (reference sequence). Trimming took 6 bases from V and 4 from J; bases not matched to a gene: 5.

CDR3 bases read: TGTGCCAGCAGTGAGTACAGGAGTAATCAGCCG. This encodes CASSEYRSNQP. The whole CDR3 sequence is CASSEYRSNQPQYF. The V gene is TRBV2, the J gene TRBJ2-3; D is possibly TRBD1 (5 bases). The missing CDR3 end, 3 residues past where the read stops, is filled in from the germline J gene. Germline values: CDR1 SNHLY, CDR2 FYNNEI. The CDR3 extends over 14 amino acids.

Of note for this clone: Read coverage stops 3 residues before the CDR3 terminus; the germline J gene supplies the remainder. The J gene is TRBJ2-1, the V gene TRBV11-2; a weak D match, TRBD2 (6 bases). The CDR3 length is 13 residues. CDR1 is SGHAT and CDR2 is FQNNGV in the germline V gene. V dropped 7 bases and J dropped 5 bases, with 12 bases sitting between them. The sequenced part of the CDR3 DNA is TGTGCCAGCACTAGCGCGAACCACAATGAG. It yields the protein CASTSANHNE. The whole CDR3 sequence reads CASTSANHNEQFF.

Turning to this clone: The CDR3 goes on 3 residues after the read ends, and that part is filled in from the germline J gene. V and J are TRBV2 and TRBJ1-2; 10 bases line up with TRBD1. The CDR3 contains 16 residues. Germline CDR1 is SNHLY and CDR2 is FYNNEI. After removal of 8 bases from V and 4 bases from J, the junction contained 13 bases not matched to a gene. CDR3 amino acids: CASSRPSGTGAYGYTF. The DNA read from the CDR3 is TGTGCCAGCTCCAGGCCCTCGGGGACAGGGGCCTATGGC.

About this clone: The CDR3 is cut off 3 residues early in the read; its end comes from the germline J gene. This chain links TRBV10-3 with TRBJ2-5; the D is unclear. V gave up 3 bases and J gave up 0 bases, with 8 bases separating them. This CDR3 is 14 amino acids long. CDR1 is ENHRY and CDR2 is SYGVKD in the germline V gene. The CDR3 reads CAISELRDQETQYF. CDR3 DNA (partial): TGTGCCATCAGTGAACTACGCGACCAAGAGACC.